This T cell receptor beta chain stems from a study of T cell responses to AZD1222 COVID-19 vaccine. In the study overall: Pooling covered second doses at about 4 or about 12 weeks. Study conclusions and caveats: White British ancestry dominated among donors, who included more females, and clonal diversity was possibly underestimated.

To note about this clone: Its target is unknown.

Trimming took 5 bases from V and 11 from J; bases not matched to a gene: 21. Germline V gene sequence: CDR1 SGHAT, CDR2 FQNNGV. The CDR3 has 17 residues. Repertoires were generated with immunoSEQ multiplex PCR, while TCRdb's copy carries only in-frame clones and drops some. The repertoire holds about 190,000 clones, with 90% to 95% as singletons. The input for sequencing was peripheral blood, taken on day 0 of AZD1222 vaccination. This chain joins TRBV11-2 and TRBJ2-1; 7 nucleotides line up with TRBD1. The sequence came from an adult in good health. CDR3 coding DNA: TGTGCCAGCAGCGCACGAGGGACAGCTCCCAATCTGTCAAAGCAGTTCTTC. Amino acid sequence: CASSARGTAPNLSKQFF.